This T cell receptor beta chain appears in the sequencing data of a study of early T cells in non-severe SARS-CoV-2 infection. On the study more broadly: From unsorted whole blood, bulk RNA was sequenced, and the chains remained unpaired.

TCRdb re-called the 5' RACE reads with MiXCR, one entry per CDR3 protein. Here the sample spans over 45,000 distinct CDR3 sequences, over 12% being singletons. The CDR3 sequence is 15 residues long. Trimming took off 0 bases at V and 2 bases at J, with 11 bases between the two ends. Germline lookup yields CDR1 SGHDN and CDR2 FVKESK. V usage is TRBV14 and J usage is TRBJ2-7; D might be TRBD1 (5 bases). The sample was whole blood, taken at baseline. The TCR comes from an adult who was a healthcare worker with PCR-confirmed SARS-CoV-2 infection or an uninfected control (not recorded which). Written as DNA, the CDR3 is TGTGCCAGCAGCCAAGACAGGGTTGGGACCTACGAGCAGTACTTC. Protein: CASSQDRVGTYEQYF.